Listed here are 7 T cell receptor beta chains from one sample, sequenced in a study of cytomegalovirus exposure and HLA in healthy donors. Here immunoSEQ multiplex PCR was the method, and the copy in TCRdb shows in-frame clones only, minus some. The sample contains roughly 350,000 clones, about nine tenths of which appear only once. The sequenced sample was PBMCs. These receptors were obtained from a woman younger than 30 in good health and CMV-seronegative.

The chain employs TRBV4-3 and TRBJ2-7; 8 bases are shared with TRBD2. V lost 0 bases to trimming and J lost 2 bases; unmatched junction nucleotides: 6. Germline lookup yields CDR1 LGHNA and CDR2 YSLEER. This CDR3 comprises 16 residues. CDR3 region: CASSQDRTSPAYEQYF. In nucleotides, the CDR3 is TGCGCCAGCAGCCAAGACAGGACTAGCCCTGCCTACGAGCAGTACTTC.

The J gene is TRBJ2-2, the V gene TRBV27, with 9 bases that match TRBD2. This CDR3 comprises 15 residues. V trimming: 6 bases; J trimming: 5 bases; junction bases outside the gene matches: 7. In germline, CDR1 is MNHEY, CDR2 SMNVEV (reference sequence). The DNA of the CDR3 is TGTGCCAGCAGCCCGGGACTAGCAGGGACCGGGGAGCTGTTTTTT. Its translation: CASSPGLAGTGELFF.

The chain joins TRBV5-1 to TRBJ2-1, with 10 bases matching TRBD2. CDR1 SGHRS and CDR2 YFSETQ come from the germline V gene. V trimming: 5 bases; J trimming: 5 bases; junction bases outside the gene matches: 1. The CDR3 spans 13 residues. CDR3 amino acids: CASRLAGNNEQFF. CDR3 DNA sequence: TGCGCCAGCAGACTAGCGGGGAACAATGAGCAGTTCTTC.

The rearrangement links TRBV7-8 to TRBJ2-3; unclear D gene. From germline, CDR1 is SGHVS and CDR2 FQNEAQ. CDR3 length: 12 residues. The germline V and J ends were trimmed by 2 bases and 5 bases, with 5 bases remaining between them. CDR3 in amino acids: CASSLIVDTQYF. CDR3 DNA sequence: TGTGCCAGCAGCTTAATCGTAGATACGCAGTATTTT. Looking up the rest from reference TRBV7-8 and TRBJ2-3 gives the full variable domain: GAGVSQSPRYKVAKRGQDVALRCDPISGHVSLFWYQQALGQGPEFLTYFQNEAQLDKSGLPSDRFFAERPEGSVSTLKIQRTQQEDSAVYLCASSLIVDTQYFGPGTRLTVL.

V and J are TRBV10-3 and TRBJ2-2, with D tentatively TRBD2 (6 bases). CDR3 length equals 17 residues. Germline V gene sequence: CDR1 ENHRY, CDR2 SYGVKD. V lost 0 bases and J 7 bases, leaving 18 bases between the germline ends. CDR3 in DNA: TGTGCCATCAGTGAGTCGGAGGGGCTAGCCGGGCTCGGGGAGCTGTTTTTT. This encodes CAISESEGLAGLGELFF.

The chain recombines TRBV7-3 with TRBJ2-7, with 10 bases matching TRBD2. Looked up from germline, CDR1 is SGHTA and CDR2 is FQGTGA. The CDR3 is 16 residues long. Unmatched junction bases numbered 7, after V lost 2 bases and J lost 3 bases. The CDR3, as DNA: TGTGCCAGCAGCTTATATATCCAGCGGGAGGGCTACGAGCAGTACTTC. Its protein product is CASSLYIQREGYEQYF.

The chain employs TRBV5-1 and TRBJ2-7, with 9 bases fitting TRBD1. CDR1 is SGHRS and CDR2 is YFSETQ in the germline V gene. CDR3 length: 15 amino acids. With 4 bases clipped from V and 2 bases from J, the junction kept 7 bases outside the gene matches. The CDR3 spells CASSVQGAEAYEQYF. Written as DNA, the CDR3 is TGCGCCAGCAGCGTACAGGGGGCGGAAGCCTACGAGCAGTACTTC.